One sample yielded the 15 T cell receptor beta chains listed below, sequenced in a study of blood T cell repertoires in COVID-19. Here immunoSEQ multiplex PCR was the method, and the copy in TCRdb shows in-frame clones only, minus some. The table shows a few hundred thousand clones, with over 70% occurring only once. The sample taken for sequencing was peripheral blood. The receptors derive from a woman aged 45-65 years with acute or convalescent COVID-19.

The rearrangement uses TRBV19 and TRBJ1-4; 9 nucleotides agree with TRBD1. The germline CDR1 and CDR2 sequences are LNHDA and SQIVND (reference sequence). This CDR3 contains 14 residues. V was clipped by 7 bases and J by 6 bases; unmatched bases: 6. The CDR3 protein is CASTADRGYEKLFF. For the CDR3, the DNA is TGTGCCAGTACCGCCGACAGGGGGTATGAAAAACTGTTTTTT.

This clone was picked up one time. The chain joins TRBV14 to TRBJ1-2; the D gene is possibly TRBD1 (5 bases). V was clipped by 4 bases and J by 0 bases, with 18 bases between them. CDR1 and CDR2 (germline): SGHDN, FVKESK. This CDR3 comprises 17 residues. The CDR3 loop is CASSPGIGSLANYGYTF. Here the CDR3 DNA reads TGTGCCAGCAGCCCAGGGATAGGGTCGCTGGCTAACTATGGCTACACCTTC.

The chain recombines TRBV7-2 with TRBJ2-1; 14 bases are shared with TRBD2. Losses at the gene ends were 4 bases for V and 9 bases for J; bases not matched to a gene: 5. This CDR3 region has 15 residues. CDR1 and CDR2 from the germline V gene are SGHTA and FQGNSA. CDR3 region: CASSSGTSGSSEQFF. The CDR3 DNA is TGTGCCAGCAGCTCAGGGACTAGCGGGAGTAGTGAGCAGTTCTTC. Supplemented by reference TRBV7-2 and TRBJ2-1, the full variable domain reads GAGVSQSPSNKVTEKGKDVELRCDPISGHTALYWYRQSLGQGLEFLIYFQGNSAPDKSGLPSDRFSAERTGGSVSTLTIQRTQQEDSAVYLCASSSGTSGSSEQFFGPGTRLTVL.

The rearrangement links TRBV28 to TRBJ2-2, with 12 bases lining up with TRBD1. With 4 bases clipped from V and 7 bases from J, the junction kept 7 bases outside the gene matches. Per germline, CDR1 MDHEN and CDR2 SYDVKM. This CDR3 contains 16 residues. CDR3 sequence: CASSSGTGGMSGELFF. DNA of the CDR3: TGTGCCAGCAGTTCCGGGACAGGGGGCATGAGCGGGGAGCTGTTTTTT.

The CDR3 DNA is TGTGCCAGCAGCCTCACTCCGGGACAGGGTTTATCCGGGGAGCTGTTTTTT. Translating gives CASSLTPGQGLSGELFF. The rearrangement uses TRBV11-2 and TRBJ2-2, with 9 bases aligning to TRBD1. J was trimmed by 6 bases and V by 5 bases; bases with no gene match: 13. The CDR3 consists of 17 residues. The V gene's germline CDR1 is SGHAT and CDR2 FQNNGV.

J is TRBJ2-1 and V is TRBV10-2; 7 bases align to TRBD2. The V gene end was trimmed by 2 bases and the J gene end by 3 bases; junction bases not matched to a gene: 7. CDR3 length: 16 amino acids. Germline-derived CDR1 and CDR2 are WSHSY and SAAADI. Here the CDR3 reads CASSEMGGGNYNEQFF. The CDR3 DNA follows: TGCGCCAGCAGTGAGATGGGCGGGGGAAACTACAATGAGCAGTTCTTC.

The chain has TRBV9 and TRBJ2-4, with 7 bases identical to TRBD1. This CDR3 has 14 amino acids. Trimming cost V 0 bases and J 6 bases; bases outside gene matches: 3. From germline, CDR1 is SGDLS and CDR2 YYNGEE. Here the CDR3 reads CASSVEGGSNIQYF. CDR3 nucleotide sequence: TGTGCCAGCAGCGTAGAAGGGGGCTCAAACATTCAGTACTTC.

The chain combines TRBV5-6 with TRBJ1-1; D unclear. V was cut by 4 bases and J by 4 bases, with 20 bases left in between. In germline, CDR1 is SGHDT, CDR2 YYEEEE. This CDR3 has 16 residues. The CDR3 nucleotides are TGTGCCAGCAGCCTACGCTCGGACGGAGGGTCCACTGAAGCTTTCTTT. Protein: CASSLRSDGGSTEAFF.

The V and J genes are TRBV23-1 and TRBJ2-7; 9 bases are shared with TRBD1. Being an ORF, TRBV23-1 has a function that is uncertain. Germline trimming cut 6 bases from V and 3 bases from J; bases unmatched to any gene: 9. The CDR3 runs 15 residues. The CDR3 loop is CASRRDRDLSYEQYV. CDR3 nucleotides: TGCGCCAGCAGGCGGGACAGGGACCTTAGCTACGAGCAGTACGTC.

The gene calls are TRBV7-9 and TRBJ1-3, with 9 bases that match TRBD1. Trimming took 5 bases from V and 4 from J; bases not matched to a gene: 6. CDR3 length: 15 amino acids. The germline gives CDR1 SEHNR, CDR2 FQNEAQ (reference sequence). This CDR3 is CASSPTGGSGNTIYF. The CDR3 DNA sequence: TGTGCCAGCAGCCCGACAGGGGGTTCGGGAAACACCATATATTTT.

The CDR3 is CASSQTSGTEETQYF. The CDR3 nucleotides are TGTGCCAGCTCACAGACTAGCGGGACCGAAGAGACCCAGTACTTC. V usage is TRBV18 and J usage is TRBJ2-5; 11 nucleotides line up with TRBD2. Germline assignment: CDR1 KGHSH and CDR2 LQKENI. Trimming took 4 bases from V and 3 from J; bases not matched to a gene: 4. The CDR3 length is 15 residues. Full variable domain (missing parts from reference TRBV18 and TRBJ2-5): NAGVMQNPRHLVRRRGQEARLRCSPMKGHSHVYWYRQLPEEGLKFMVYLQKENIIDESGMPKERFSAEFPKEGPSILRIQQVVRGDSAAYFCASSQTSGTEETQYFGPGTRLLVL.

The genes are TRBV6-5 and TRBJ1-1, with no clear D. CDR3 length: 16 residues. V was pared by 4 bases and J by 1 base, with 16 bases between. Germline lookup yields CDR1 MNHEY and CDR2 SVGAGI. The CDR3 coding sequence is TGTGCCAGCAGTTCCTTCCCCCGGGAGGCGAACACTGAAGCTTTCTTT. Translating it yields CASSSFPREANTEAFF.

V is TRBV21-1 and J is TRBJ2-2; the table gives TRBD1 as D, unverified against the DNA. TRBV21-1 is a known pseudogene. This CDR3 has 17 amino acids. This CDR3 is CACASLGATPNTGELFF. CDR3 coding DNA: TGTGCCTGTGCCTCCCTGGGGGCGACACCTAACACCGGGGAGCTGTTTTTT.

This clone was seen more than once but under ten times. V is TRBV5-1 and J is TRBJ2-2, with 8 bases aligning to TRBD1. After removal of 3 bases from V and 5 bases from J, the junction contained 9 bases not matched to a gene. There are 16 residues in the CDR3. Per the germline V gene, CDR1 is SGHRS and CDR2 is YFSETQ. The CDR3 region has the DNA TGCGCCAGCAGCTACGCGACAGGGGTGTGGACCGGGGAGCTGTTTTTT. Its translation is CASSYATGVWTGELFF.

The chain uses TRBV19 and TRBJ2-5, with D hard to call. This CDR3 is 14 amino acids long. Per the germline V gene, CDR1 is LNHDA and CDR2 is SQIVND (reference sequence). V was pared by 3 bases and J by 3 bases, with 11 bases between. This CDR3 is CASSMQAREETQYF. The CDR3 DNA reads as TGTGCCAGTAGTATGCAGGCAAGAGAAGAGACCCAGTACTTC.